These T cell receptor beta chains were read from a single sample in a study of blood T cell repertoires in COVID-19. This table comes from immunoSEQ multiplex PCR, and its TCRdb copy is limited to in-frame clones, with some not included. The sample lists around 300,000 clones, approximately 92% occurring once. The sample taken for sequencing was peripheral blood. The receptor source for this set is a woman aged 30 to 39 with COVID-19, enrolled during active disease. The CDR3 runs from the conserved cysteine through the conserved F or W. D genes are given only for firm matches. Rows give clone size only sometimes, using once, few, many, or a class for an expanded clone.

clone size,D gene,V gene,J gene,CDR3 DNA,CDR3 protein
-,TRBD2,TRBV29-1,TRBJ2-5,TGCAGCGTTGACGGGAGGGTCCAAGAGACCCAGTACTTC,CSVDGRVQETQYF
once,-,TRBV3-1/TRBV3-2,TRBJ1-2,TGTGCCAGCAGCCCGTCGGGGGGTAATTATGGCTACACCTTC,CASSPSGGNYGYTF
-,TRBD2,TRBV20-1,TRBJ2-1,TGCAGTGCTAGTCGGAGCGGGAGTGTTTGGAATGAGCAGTTCTTC,CSASRSGSVWNEQFF
once,-,TRBV7-9,TRBJ2-5,TGTGCCAGCAGCTTCGGGGAGACCCAGTACTTC,CASSFGETQYF
-,-,TRBV28,TRBJ1-1,TGTGCCAGCAGTTTACCTTGGCGGATGAACACTGAAGCTTTCTTT,CASSLPWRMNTEAFF
-,-,TRBV4-3,TRBJ1-2,TGCGCCAGCAGGGACTCACACTATGGCTACACCTTC,CASRDSHYGYTF
-,-,TRBV30,TRBJ1-1,TGTGCCTGGGGAGAGGGAGGCACCACTGAAGCTTTCTTT,CAWGEGGTTEAFF
-,TRBD1,TRBV12-3/TRBV12-4,TRBJ2-1,TGTGCCAGCAGTTTCGGACAGGCTTATGAGCAGTTCTTC,CASSFGQAYEQFF
-,TRBD2,TRBV19,TRBJ2-7,TGTGCCAGTAGTATCGCTAGCGGGCCCTCCTACGAGCAGTACTTC,CASSIASGPSYEQYF
-,-,TRBV7-3,TRBJ2-1,TGTGCCAGCAGCCCCACCTCTTCCCCGAGGGATGAGCAGTTCTTC,CASSPTSSPRDEQFF
once,-,TRBV21-1,TRBJ1-5,TGTGCCAGCAGCTATCGAGGTAGGGGGCGATTTTTT,CASSYRGRGRFF
-,TRBD2,TRBV5-1,TRBJ2-3,TGCGCCAGCAGCGGTTATACTAGCGGGAGGGCCACAGATACGCAGTATTTT,CASSGYTSGRATDTQYF
-,TRBD2,TRBV28,TRBJ2-7,TGTGCCAGCAGTTTGCGGGAGGGCCAGTACGAGCAGTACTTC,CASSLREGQYEQYF
-,TRBD1,TRBV15,TRBJ1-2,TGTGCCACCAGCCTATGGGACAGGGACCATGGCTACACCTTC,CATSLWDRDHGYTF
-,-,TRBV20-1,TRBJ1-6,TGCAGTGCTAGAGGACCCCCGACACACTTT,CSARGPPTHF
-,-,TRBV12-3/TRBV12-4,TRBJ1-1,TGTGCCAGCAGTTTGCAGGGCGCTGAAGCTTTCTTT,CASSLQGAEAFF
-,TRBD1,TRBV6-1,TRBJ1-2,TGTGCCAGCAGTGAAAACAGGGGAGGATATGGCTACACCTTC,CASSENRGGYGYTF
-,TRBD2,TRBV19,TRBJ2-5,TGTGCCAGTAAGGTCCGGGAGGGGTACCAAGAGACCCAGTACTTC,CASKVREGYQETQYF
once,-,TRBV12-3/TRBV12-4,TRBJ2-7,TGTGCCAGCAGTTTACGAGTTTTCGAGCAGTACTTC,CASSLRVFEQYF
-,-,TRBV4-3,TRBJ2-1,TGCGCCAGCAGCCAAGATGAAGGCGGGCTCGGGGGAGAGCAGTTCTTC,CASSQDEGGLGGEQFF
-,-,TRBV7-6,TRBJ1-1,TGTGCCAGCAGCTTAGAACAGAACACTGAAGCTTTCTTT,CASSLEQNTEAFF
-,-,TRBV19,TRBJ2-7,TGTGCCAGTAGTGCCTCCAGGGCATACGAGCAGTACTTC,CASSASRAYEQYF
-,-,TRBV11-2,TRBJ2-3,TGTGCCAGCAGCCATGGACTGAATACGCAGTATTTT,CASSHGLNTQYF
-,TRBD1,TRBV29-1,TRBJ1-5,TGCAGCGTTGGGACAGGGTGGGATCAGCCCCAGCATTTT,CSVGTGWDQPQHF
-,-,TRBV28,TRBJ2-5,TGTGCCAGCAGTTTATCAGGGGCCGAGACCCAGTACTTC,CASSLSGAETQYF
few,TRBD2,TRBV2,TRBJ2-1,TGTGCCAGCAGCCCACATGCGGGAGCGTACTACAATGAGCAGTTCTTC,CASSPHAGAYYNEQFF
-,-,TRBV14,TRBJ1-4,TGTGCCAGCAGACGGACTAATGAAAAACTGTTTTTT,CASRRTNEKLFF
few,TRBD1,TRBV28,TRBJ1-1,TGTGCCAGCAGTTGGACAGGGGGCCTCACTGAAGCTTTCTTT,CASSWTGGLTEAFF
-,-,TRBV21-1,TRBJ1-2,TGTGCCAGCAGCAAAGGACAGATAGCTACTTATGGCTACACCTTC,CASSKGQIATYGYTF
-,-,TRBV27,TRBJ2-7,TGTGCCAGCAGTCTGCGGGTGGAGAACTACGAGCAGTACTTC,CASSLRVENYEQYF
-,TRBD1,TRBV16,TRBJ2-7,TGTGCCAGCAGCCAATCTGACAGGGGGCGAGACGAGCAGTACTTC,CASSQSDRGRDEQYF
few,TRBD2,TRBV7-3,TRBJ2-2,TGTGCCAGCAGTGCACTGAGCGGGAGCAACGGGGAGCTGTTTTTT,CASSALSGSNGELFF
-,-,TRBV6-5,TRBJ1-6,TGTGCCAGCAGTTACTCAACAGAATCACCCCTCCACTTT,CASSYSTESPLHF
-,TRBD2,TRBV4-3,TRBJ2-7,TGCGCCAGCAGCCAAGTGAGGACTAGCGGGACATACGAGCAGTACTTC,CASSQVRTSGTYEQYF
-,TRBD2,TRBV16,TRBJ2-3,TGTGCCACCGGACTAGCGGGACACACAGATACGCAGTATTTT,CATGLAGHTDTQYF
-,TRBD1,TRBV29-1,TRBJ1-3,TGCAGCGGGACAGGCTCCGGAAACACCATATATTTT,CSGTGSGNTIYF
once,-,TRBV5-6,TRBJ2-3,TGTGCCAGCAGCTTGGTGGACTCCCCCCGTACGCAGTATTTT,CASSLVDSPRTQYF
-,-,TRBV7-2,TRBJ1-1,TGTGCCAGCAGCCATGCAGGGATAGATGAAGCTTTCTTT,CASSHAGIDEAFF
-,TRBD2,TRBV27,TRBJ2-2,TGTGCCAGCAGTTTACAAAGACTAGCGGGAACCGGGGAGCTGTTTTTT,CASSLQRLAGTGELFF
-,-,TRBV3-1/TRBV3-2,TRBJ1-3,TGTGCCAGCAAGGACAGAAGAGCTGGAAACACCATATATTTT,CASKDRRAGNTIYF
-,TRBD1,TRBV28,TRBJ1-6,TGTGCCAGCAGTTGGGACAGGGAAGGATACGATTCACCCCTCCACTTT,CASSWDREGYDSPLHF
-,-,TRBV7-6,TRBJ1-3,TGTGCCAGCAGCTTAGCACAGATTTCCTCTGGAAACACCATATATTTT,CASSLAQISSGNTIYF
-,-,TRBV5-4,TRBJ2-5,TGTGCCAGCAGCGTGGATCGAAAGAGAGGGATTGGGCAAGAGACCCAGTACTTC,CASSVDRKRGIGQETQYF
once,TRBD1,TRBV7-9,TRBJ2-5,TGTGCCAGCAGCTGGGGACAGGGTTTGGAGACCCAGTACTTC,CASSWGQGLETQYF
once,TRBD2,TRBV19,TRBJ2-5,TGTGCCAGTAGTATCAGTTCTAGCGGGTACCAAGAGACCCAGTACTTC,CASSISSSGYQETQYF
-,-,TRBV7-3,TRBJ1-4,TGTGCCAGCAGCCTCTCGACCCGGGGGTCGATATCGACTAATGAAAAACTGTTTTTT,CASSLSTRGSISTNEKLFF
-,-,TRBV2,TRBJ2-1,TGTGCCAGCAGTGTACGAAGCAGCGGATTCAGATCCTCCTACAATGAGCAGTTCTTC,CASSVRSSGFRSSYNEQFF
-,-,TRBV11-2,TRBJ2-3,TGTGCCAGCAGCTTAGATGGCGGGGACACAGATACGCAGTATTTT,CASSLDGGDTDTQYF
-,TRBD2,TRBV6-1,TRBJ2-2,TGTGCCAGCAGGGAACGCGGGACTATTACAAAGAACACCGGGGAGCTGTTTTTT,CASRERGTITKNTGELFF